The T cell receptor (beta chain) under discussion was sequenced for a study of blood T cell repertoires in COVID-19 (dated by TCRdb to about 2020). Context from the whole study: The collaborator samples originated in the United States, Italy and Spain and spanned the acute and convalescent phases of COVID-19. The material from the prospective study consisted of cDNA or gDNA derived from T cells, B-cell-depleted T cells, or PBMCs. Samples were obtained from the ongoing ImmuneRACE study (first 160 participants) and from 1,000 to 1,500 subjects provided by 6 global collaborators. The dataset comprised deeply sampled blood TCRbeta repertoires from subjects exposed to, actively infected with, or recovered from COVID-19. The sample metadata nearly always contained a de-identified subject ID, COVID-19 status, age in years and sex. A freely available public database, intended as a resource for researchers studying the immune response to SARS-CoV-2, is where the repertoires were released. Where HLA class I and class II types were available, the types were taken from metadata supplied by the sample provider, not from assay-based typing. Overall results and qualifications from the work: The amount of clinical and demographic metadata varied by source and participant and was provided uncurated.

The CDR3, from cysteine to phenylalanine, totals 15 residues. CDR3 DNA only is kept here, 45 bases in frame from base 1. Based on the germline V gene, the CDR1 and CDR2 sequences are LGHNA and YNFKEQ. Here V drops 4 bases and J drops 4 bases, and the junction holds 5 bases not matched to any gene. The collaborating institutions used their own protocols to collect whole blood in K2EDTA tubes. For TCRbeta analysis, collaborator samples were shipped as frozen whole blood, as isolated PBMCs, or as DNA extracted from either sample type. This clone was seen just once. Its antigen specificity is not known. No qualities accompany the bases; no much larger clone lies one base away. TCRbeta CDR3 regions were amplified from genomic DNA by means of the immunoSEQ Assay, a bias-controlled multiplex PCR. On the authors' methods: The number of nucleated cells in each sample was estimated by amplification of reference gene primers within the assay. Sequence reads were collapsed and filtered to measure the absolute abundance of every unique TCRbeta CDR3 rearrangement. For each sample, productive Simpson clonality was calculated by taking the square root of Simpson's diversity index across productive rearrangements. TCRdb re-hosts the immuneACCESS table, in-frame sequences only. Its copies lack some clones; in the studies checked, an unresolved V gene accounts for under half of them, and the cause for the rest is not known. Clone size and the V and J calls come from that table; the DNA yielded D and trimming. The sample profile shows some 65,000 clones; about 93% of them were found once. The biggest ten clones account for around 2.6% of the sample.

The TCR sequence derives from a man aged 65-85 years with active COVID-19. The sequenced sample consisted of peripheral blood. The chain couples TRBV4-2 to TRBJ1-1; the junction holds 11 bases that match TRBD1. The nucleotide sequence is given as TGTGCCAGCAGCCGGATGGGACAGGGGGGCACTGAAGCTTTCTTT. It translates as CASSRMGQGGTEAFF.